This T cell receptor (beta chain) was recovered during a study of shared clonotypes between healthy human individuals. Germline-derived CDR1 and CDR2 are SGHTA and FQGNSA. The CDR3 consists of 15 residues. Trimming took off 2 bases at V and 4 bases at J, with 15 bases between the two ends. Measured with immunoSEQ multiplex PCR; TCRdb has only the in-frame clones, and not every one. In the table there are roughly 2 million clones, 95% of which are singletons. The chain is built from TRBV7-2 and TRBJ2-7, with TRBD1 as a possible D gene (6 bases). The receptor was derived from a man between 18 and 35 years old in good health. Material: naive CD4+ T cells sorted from blood. Stated subset: CD45RA+ positively selected. In DNA, the CDR3 is TGTGCCAGCAGCTTAACACAGGGTGCTTTTTACGAGCAGTACTTC. Translating gives CASSLTQGAFYEQYF.